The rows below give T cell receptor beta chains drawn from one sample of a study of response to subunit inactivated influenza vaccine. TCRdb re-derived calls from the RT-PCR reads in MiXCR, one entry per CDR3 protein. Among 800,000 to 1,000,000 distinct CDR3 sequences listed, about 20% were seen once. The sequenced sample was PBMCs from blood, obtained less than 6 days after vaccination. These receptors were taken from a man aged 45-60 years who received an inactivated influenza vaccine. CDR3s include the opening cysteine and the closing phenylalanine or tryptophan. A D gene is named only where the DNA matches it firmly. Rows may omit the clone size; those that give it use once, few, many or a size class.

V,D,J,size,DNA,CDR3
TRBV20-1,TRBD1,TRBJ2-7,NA,TGCAGTGCTGGAACTTCTCAGGGGGCCGAGCAGTACTTC,CSAGTSQGAEQYF
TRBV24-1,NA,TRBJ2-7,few,TGTGCCACCAGTGTCGGTGAGGCGGGCGAGCAGTACTTC,CATSVGEAGEQYF
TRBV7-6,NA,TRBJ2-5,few,TGTGCCAGCAGCTTATCGCCCGGCCTCGAGGGGGAGACCCAGTACTTC,CASSLSPGLEGETQYF
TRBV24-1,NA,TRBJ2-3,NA,TGTGCCACCAGTGGGAATTTGGATACGCAGTATTTT,CATSGNLDTQYF
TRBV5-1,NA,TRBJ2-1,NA,TGCGCCAGCAGCTTCGCCCAGGGCAATGAGCAGTTCTTC,CASSFAQGNEQFF
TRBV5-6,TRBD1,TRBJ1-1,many,TGTGCCAGCAGCCAAGCCGGGACAGGGAACACTGAAGCTTTCTTT,CASSQAGTGNTEAFF
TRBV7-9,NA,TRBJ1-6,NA,TGTGCCAGCAGCTTAGGCGTGGAAAATTCACCCCTCCACTTT,CASSLGVENSPLHF
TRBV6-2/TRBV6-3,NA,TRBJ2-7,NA,TGTGCCAGCAGTTACTCGAACTGGGCGTACGAGCAGTACTTC,CASSYSNWAYEQYF
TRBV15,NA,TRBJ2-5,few,TGTGCCACCAGCAAAGTCGGGGGCCAAGAGACCCAGTACTTC,CATSKVGGQETQYF
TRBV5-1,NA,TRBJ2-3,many,TGCGCCAGCAGCTTGGACAGGGGCACAGATACGCAGTATTTT,CASSLDRGTDTQYF
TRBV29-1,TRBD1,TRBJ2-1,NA,TGCAGCGTTGAAGGATACCACAGGGGGCTCTCCTACAATGAGCAGTTCTTC,CSVEGYHRGLSYNEQFF
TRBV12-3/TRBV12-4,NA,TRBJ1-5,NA,TGTGCCAGCAGTTTTCAAGGTTACAATCAGCCCCAGCATTTT,CASSFQGYNQPQHF
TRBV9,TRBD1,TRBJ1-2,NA,TGTGCCAGCAGCGTAGAGGGGGCGAGCCTGGTGTATGGCTACACCTTC,CASSVEGASLVYGYTF
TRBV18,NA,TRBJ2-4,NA,TGTGCCAGCTCACTCTCCACCTTAGCCAAAAACATTCAGTACTTC,CASSLSTLAKNIQYF
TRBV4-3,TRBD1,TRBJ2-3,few,TGCGCCAGCAGCCACCTACAGGGGGAGAGGACAGATACGCAGTATTTT,CASSHLQGERTDTQYF
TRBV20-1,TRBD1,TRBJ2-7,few,TGCAGTGCTAGAGACTCGGACAGGGGTCACTACGAGCAGTACTTC,CSARDSDRGHYEQYF
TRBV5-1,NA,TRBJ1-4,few,TGCGCCAGCAGCCCCGGGACGGATAATGAAAAACTGTTTTTT,CASSPGTDNEKLFF
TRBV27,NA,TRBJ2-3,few,TGTGCCAGCAGTCCCACGACCTATTCAGATACGCAGTATTTT,CASSPTTYSDTQYF
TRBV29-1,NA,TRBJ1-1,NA,TGCAGCGTCCCGACAGAAGTCGACACTGAAGCTTTCTTT,CSVPTEVDTEAFF
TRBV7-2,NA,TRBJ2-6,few,TGTGCCAGCAGCTTATCTGTAACTGGGGCCAACGTCCTGACTTTC,CASSLSVTGANVLTF
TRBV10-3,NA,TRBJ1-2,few,TGTGCCATCAGTGTGGGCGACGGCTACACCTTC,CAISVGDGYTF
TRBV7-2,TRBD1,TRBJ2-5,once,TGTGCCAGCAGCTCCCGGGACAGGGGCGAGACCCAGTACTTC,CASSSRDRGETQYF
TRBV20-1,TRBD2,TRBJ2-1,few,TGCAGTGCTAGAGGCGTGACTAGCGGGAGATCCTCCTACAATGAGCAGTTCTTC,CSARGVTSGRSSYNEQFF
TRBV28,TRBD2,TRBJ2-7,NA,TGTGCCAGCAGTTCCTGGACTAGCGGGAGGGCCAGATCCTACGAGCAGTACTTC,CASSSWTSGRARSYEQYF
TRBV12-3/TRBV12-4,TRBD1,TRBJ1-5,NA,TGTGCCAGCAGCCCGAGACAGGGACACAATCAGCCCCAGCATTTT,CASSPRQGHNQPQHF
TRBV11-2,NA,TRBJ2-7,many,TGTGCCAGCAGCTTAGGCGGGGAGTACGAGCAGTACTTC,CASSLGGEYEQYF